This is a list of T cell receptor beta chains from one sample in a study of patients and donors after allogeneic stem cell transplantation. TCRdb recomputed calls from the RT-PCR reads with MiXCR, one row per CDR3 protein. The repertoire holds 920,000 or so distinct CDR3 sequences, with more than 15% as singletons. Input material: blood, either unsorted or a sorted T cell fraction (not recorded which). The receptors originated from a human donor who was either an allogeneic HSCT recipient or a stem cell or donor lymphocyte infusion donor (not recorded which). It is not recorded whose cells these are; they may come from a transplant donor. CDR3s include the opening cysteine and the closing phenylalanine or tryptophan. The order of the fields is D gene, clone size, J gene, V gene, CDR3 DNA, CDR3 protein. D genes are given only for firm matches. Clone size is stated in some rows and not others, as once, few, many or a class when expanded.

D: .
size: .
J: TRBJ2-7
V: TRBV11-3
DNA: TGTGCCAGCAGCTCTCTACAAGCCTACGAGCAGTACTTC
CDR3: CASSSLQAYEQYF

D: TRBD1
size: .
J: TRBJ2-7
V: TRBV7-3
DNA: TGTGCCAGCAGCGTGGACAGGGCCCCCTACGAGCAGTACTTC
CDR3: CASSVDRAPYEQYF

D: TRBD2
size: .
J: TRBJ2-1
V: TRBV2
DNA: TGTGCCGGGAGGACGGCGGGGGGGCCCCTTGTTACCTACAATGAGCAGTTCTTC
CDR3: CAGRTAGGPLVTYNEQFF

D: .
size: few
J: TRBJ1-6
V: TRBV6-1
DNA: TGTGCCAGCAGCCCCCAGGGAGTATCACCCCTCCACTTT
CDR3: CASSPQGVSPLHF

D: .
size: .
J: TRBJ1-1
V: TRBV20-1
DNA: TGCAGTGCTAGATTGGGGGGGGTGAACACTGAAGCTTTCTTT
CDR3: CSARLGGVNTEAFF

D: TRBD1
size: many
J: TRBJ2-1
V: TRBV6-1
DNA: TGTGCCAGCAGAACTGACAGGGGGCTTAGATTTGAGCAGTTCTTC
CDR3: CASRTDRGLRFEQFF

D: TRBD1
size: .
J: TRBJ1-2
V: TRBV7-2
DNA: TGTGCCAGCAGCTCCGAGGGGGCGGGGGGGAATGGCTACACCTTC
CDR3: CASSSEGAGGNGYTF

D: .
size: many
J: TRBJ2-2
V: TRBV4-3
DNA: TGCGCCAGCAGCCCTAATATCAAAGGGGGGTCCATTGGGACCGGGGAGCTGTTTTTT
CDR3: CASSPNIKGGSIGTGELFF

D: .
size: .
J: TRBJ2-3
V: TRBV11-2
DNA: TGTGCCAGCAGCTTAGAGGGGCGGACAGGCGGGGCCGGAGATACGCAGTATTTT
CDR3: CASSLEGRTGGAGDTQYF

D: .
size: few
J: TRBJ2-6
V: TRBV7-9
DNA: TGTGCCAGCAGCTTTATGAGGGGGGGGACTGGGGCCAACGTCCTGACTTTC
CDR3: CASSFMRGGTGANVLTF

D: .
size: .
J: TRBJ1-3
V: TRBV19
DNA: TGTGCCAGTAGTGCGTGGACCGTCTCGGAAGGAAACACCATATATTTT
CDR3: CASSAWTVSEGNTIYF

D: .
size: few
J: TRBJ2-5
V: TRBV12-3/TRBV12-4
DNA: TGTGCCAGCACCCTTGGGGGTACACCCATGGAGACCCAGTACTTC
CDR3: CASTLGGTPMETQYF

D: .
size: .
J: TRBJ2-7
V: TRBV25-1
DNA: TGTGCCAGCAGTGAACTTAGGACGGATTCTGCCTACGAGCAGTACTTC
CDR3: CASSELRTDSAYEQYF

D: .
size: few
J: TRBJ2-7
V: TRBV6-5
DNA: TGTGCCAGCAGTTACTCGCCAGGGCTCACCTACGAGCAGTACTTC
CDR3: CASSYSPGLTYEQYF

D: TRBD1
size: .
J: TRBJ1-2
V: TRBV12-3/TRBV12-4
DNA: TGTGCCATCCTGAGGACAGGGTTCCATTATGGCTACACCTTC
CDR3: CAILRTGFHYGYTF

D: .
size: few
J: TRBJ1-3
V: TRBV5-1
DNA: TGCGCCAGCAGCTTGGGGGACGGAGGAAACACCATATATTTT
CDR3: CASSLGDGGNTIYF

D: TRBD2
size: few
J: TRBJ2-3
V: TRBV15
DNA: TGTGCCACCAGCACGCCCCAGCGGGGGGGCACAGATACGCAGTATTTT
CDR3: CATSTPQRGGTDTQYF

D: .
size: .
J: TRBJ1-1
V: TRBV6-1
DNA: TGTGCCAGCACCAACTACGGTGCCGGGAGCACTGAAGCTTTCTTT
CDR3: CASTNYGAGSTEAFF

D: .
size: many
J: TRBJ1-5
V: TRBV12-3/TRBV12-4
DNA: TGTGCCAGCAGCTTAGCTAGCAATCAGCCCCAGCATTTT
CDR3: CASSLASNQPQHF

D: TRBD1
size: .
J: TRBJ1-6
V: TRBV9
DNA: TGTGCCAGCAGCCCGGACGGACAGGGGGCGCCTAATTCACCCCTCCACTTT
CDR3: CASSPDGQGAPNSPLHF

D: .
size: few
J: TRBJ2-7
V: TRBV2
DNA: TGTGCCAGCAGGAAGGGATCGAATTACGAGCAGTACTTC
CDR3: CASRKGSNYEQYF

D: .
size: .
J: TRBJ1-1
V: TRBV12-3/TRBV12-4
DNA: TGTGCCAGCAGTTTCGTGGAATCGGGCACTGAAGCTTTCTTT
CDR3: CASSFVESGTEAFF

D: .
size: .
J: TRBJ1-3
V: TRBV9
DNA: TGTGCCAGCAGCGAGCCCATCACAGATCGGCGTAGGGGAAACACCATATATTTT
CDR3: CASSEPITDRRRGNTIYF

D: .
size: few
J: TRBJ1-5
V: TRBV6-1
DNA: TGTGCCAGCAGCCGAGGACAGACGAATCAGCCCCAGCATTTT
CDR3: CASSRGQTNQPQHF

D: .
size: .
J: TRBJ2-1
V: TRBV9
DNA: TGTGCCAGCAGCGTAGAAGAGACGGATGAGCAGTTCTTC
CDR3: CASSVEETDEQFF

D: .
size: few
J: TRBJ2-7
V: TRBV5-1
DNA: TGCGCCAGCAGCTCGATGGTACAGGGAACCTACGAGCAGTACTTC
CDR3: CASSSMVQGTYEQYF

D: .
size: few
J: TRBJ1-2
V: TRBV12-3/TRBV12-4
DNA: TGTGCCAGCAGTCCGGGGGAGGCCGGGGTGTTCTATGGCTACACCTTC
CDR3: CASSPGEAGVFYGYTF

D: TRBD1
size: .
J: TRBJ1-2
V: TRBV20-1
DNA: TGCAGTGCGTTGGGACAGGGCACTTCTTCTAACTATGGCTACACCTTC
CDR3: CSALGQGTSSNYGYTF

D: .
size: many
J: TRBJ1-4
V: TRBV20-1
DNA: TGCAGTGCTCAGGACCCCCAGGGACTGAATGAAAAACTGTTTTTT
CDR3: CSAQDPQGLNEKLFF

D: TRBD1
size: .
J: TRBJ1-1
V: TRBV20-1
DNA: TGCAGTGCCATAGGGTTTTGGGACAGCTCGAACACTGAAGCTTTCTTT
CDR3: CSAIGFWDSSNTEAFF

D: .
size: .
J: TRBJ2-2
V: TRBV10-3
DNA: TGTGCCATCAGTGTCTCTGGCGGGGCGAACACCGGGGAGCTGTTTTTT
CDR3: CAISVSGGANTGELFF

D: .
size: few
J: TRBJ2-7
V: TRBV2
DNA: TGTGCCAGCTTACAGGGAAACGAGCAGTACTTC
CDR3: CASLQGNEQYF

D: .
size: .
J: TRBJ1-2
V: TRBV7-9
DNA: TGTGCCAGCAGCCCGGCGGGAAGTTGGTATGGCTACACCTTC
CDR3: CASSPAGSWYGYTF

D: TRBD2
size: few
J: TRBJ2-1
V: TRBV12-3/TRBV12-4
DNA: TGTGCCAGCAGTCCCGTAGCGGGCCCCCCTGACAATGAGCAGTTCTTC
CDR3: CASSPVAGPPDNEQFF

D: .
size: many
J: TRBJ1-2
V: TRBV12-3/TRBV12-4
DNA: TGTGCCAGCAGTTTAGAGGGACTGCTCTATGGCTACACCTTC
CDR3: CASSLEGLLYGYTF

D: TRBD2
size: .
J: TRBJ2-1
V: TRBV7-6
DNA: TGTGCCAGCAGCCCATACCATCGGGGGGTTGCCTACAATGAGCAGTTCTTC
CDR3: CASSPYHRGVAYNEQFF

D: .
size: .
J: TRBJ1-1
V: TRBV7-6
DNA: TGTGCCAGCAGCCGTCCGAGGGACATCGGGACTGAAGCTTTCTTT
CDR3: CASSRPRDIGTEAFF

D: .
size: .
J: TRBJ2-5
V: TRBV3-1
DNA: TGTGCCAGCAGCCCCGGACAGTTCCCAGAGACCCAGTACTTC
CDR3: CASSPGQFPETQYF

D: TRBD2
size: .
J: TRBJ2-1
V: TRBV25-1
DNA: TGTGCCAGCAGTGTCAGGAGACTAGCTGTGGGTGAGCAGTTCTTC
CDR3: CASSVRRLAVGEQFF

D: .
size: .
J: TRBJ1-1
V: TRBV14
DNA: TGTGCCAGCAGCCGTGAGGGTTCTACCACTGAAGCTTTCTTT
CDR3: CASSREGSTTEAFF

D: .
size: few
J: TRBJ1-2
V: TRBV10-3
DNA: TGTGCCATCAGTGATTTAGCTACAGGAAACTATGGCTACACCTTC
CDR3: CAISDLATGNYGYTF

D: .
size: few
J: TRBJ2-5
V: TRBV18
DNA: TGTGCCAGCTCACCTAATGGGGGAGAGACCCAGTACTTC
CDR3: CASSPNGGETQYF

D: .
size: .
J: TRBJ2-7
V: TRBV25-1
DNA: TGTGCCAGCAGTGCCCCATGGGGTGAAGCCTACGAGCAGTACTTC
CDR3: CASSAPWGEAYEQYF

D: .
size: .
J: TRBJ1-2
V: TRBV5-1
DNA: TGCGCCAGCAGCGCCGAGTTGAGACCCGGTGGCTACACCTTC
CDR3: CASSAELRPGGYTF

D: .
size: .
J: TRBJ1-2
V: TRBV4-3
DNA: TGCGCCAGCAGCCAAGATGGTGGAAGTCGCTATGGCTACACCTTC
CDR3: CASSQDGGSRYGYTF

D: .
size: .
J: TRBJ1-4
V: TRBV10-3
DNA: TGTGCCATCAGTGACGGGACTTTCAATGAAAAACTGTTTTTT
CDR3: CAISDGTFNEKLFF

D: .
size: many
J: TRBJ1-5
V: TRBV12-3/TRBV12-4
DNA: TGTGCCAGCAGCCCGCGGGGTGGAAGCAATCAGCCCCAGCATTTT
CDR3: CASSPRGGSNQPQHF

D: .
size: few
J: TRBJ1-2
V: TRBV9
DNA: TGTGCCAGCAGCGTAGATTTTGGCAGAGCCATCTATGGCTACACCTTC
CDR3: CASSVDFGRAIYGYTF

D: TRBD2
size: .
J: TRBJ2-5
V: TRBV11-1
DNA: TGTGCCAGCAGCTTACGGCTAGCGGGTCTCCAAGAGACCCAGTACTTC
CDR3: CASSLRLAGLQETQYF

D: .
size: few
J: TRBJ2-3
V: TRBV5-1
DNA: TGCGCCAGCAGCTTGGTTATGGCTGGTACAGATACGCAGTATTTT
CDR3: CASSLVMAGTDTQYF

D: .
size: once
J: TRBJ2-5
V: TRBV24-1
DNA: TGTGCCACCAGTGATTTACGGGGGCCGGAGACCCAGTACTTC
CDR3: CATSDLRGPETQYF

D: .
size: .
J: TRBJ2-1
V: TRBV6-2/TRBV6-3
DNA: TGTGCCAGCAGTTACTCCCCCCTAGCAGGCAATGAGCAGTTCTTC
CDR3: CASSYSPLAGNEQFF

D: TRBD1
size: few
J: TRBJ1-4
V: TRBV4-1
DNA: TGCGCCAGCAGCCAAGATGCCACAGGGGCCGAAAAACTGTTTTTT
CDR3: CASSQDATGAEKLFF

D: .
size: .
J: TRBJ2-1
V: TRBV20-1
DNA: TGCAGTGCTAGACACGTGGAGTCTTTCTCCTACAATGAGCAGTTCTTC
CDR3: CSARHVESFSYNEQFF

D: .
size: few
J: TRBJ1-2
V: TRBV12-3/TRBV12-4
DNA: TGTGCCAGCAGTTTATGGTCGGGCTATGGCTACACCTTC
CDR3: CASSLWSGYGYTF

D: .
size: .
J: TRBJ2-1
V: TRBV4-1
DNA: TGCGCCAGCAGCCAAGAATTGGGTAATGAGCAGTTCTTC
CDR3: CASSQELGNEQFF

D: .
size: few
J: TRBJ1-1
V: TRBV5-1
DNA: TGCGCCAGTAAACAAGTAGACAGAAACACTGAAGCTTTCTTT
CDR3: CASKQVDRNTEAFF